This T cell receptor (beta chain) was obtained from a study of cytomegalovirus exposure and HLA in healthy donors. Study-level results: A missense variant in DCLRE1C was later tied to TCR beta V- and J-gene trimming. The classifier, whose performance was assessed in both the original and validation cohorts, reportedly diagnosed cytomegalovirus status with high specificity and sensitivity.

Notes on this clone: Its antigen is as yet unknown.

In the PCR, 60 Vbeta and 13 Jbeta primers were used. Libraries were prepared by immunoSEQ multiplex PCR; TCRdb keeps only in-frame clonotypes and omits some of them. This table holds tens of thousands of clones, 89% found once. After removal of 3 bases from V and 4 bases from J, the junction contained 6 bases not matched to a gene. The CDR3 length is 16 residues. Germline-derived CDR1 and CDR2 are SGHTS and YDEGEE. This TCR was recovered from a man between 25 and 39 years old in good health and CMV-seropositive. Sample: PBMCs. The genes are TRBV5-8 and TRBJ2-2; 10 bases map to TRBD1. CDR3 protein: CASSSGTGVFTGELFF. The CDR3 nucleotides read TGTGCCAGCAGCTCCGGGACAGGGGTCTTCACCGGGGAGCTGTTTTTT.